Given below is one TCR beta chain in context. Its target antigen remains unknown. No base quality information exists; no much larger clone differs at one position. This sample was included in a study of cytomegalovirus exposure and HLA in healthy donors (dated by TCRdb to 2015 to 2018). Looking at the study overall: An earlier analysis of 587 of the donors reported 250 to 350 Gb of sequence data and 95 million to 130 million unique TCR beta sequences obtained from around 170 million T cells. Approximately 310 gigabases of sequencing data and around 87 million unique TCR sequences were included in an early release covering around 600 HLA-typed donors. Of the 350 to 450 genotyped donors, about 80% fell in the genetic ancestry cluster associated with self-reported Caucasian donors. The study aimed to test whether cataloging public T cell receptors could reveal signatures of past pathogen exposure. Using immunosequencing, the study profiled T cell repertoires from fewer than 700 subjects and related those repertoires to cytomegalovirus serostatus. A separate validation cohort of roughly 130 different subjects was used in addition to the approximately 700-subject first cohort. The study combined high-throughput TCR immunosequencing, statistical association of individual TCRs with disease status, and machine learning to predict cytomegalovirus infection status. A later analysis re-analyzed previously published TCR beta repertoires from about 730 donors and added high-resolution HLA genotyping to study TCR occurrence patterns. In the later analysis, no new phenotypic data were used to find candidate immune exposures; instead, reliance was placed on TCR beta sequences and their occurrence across donors. In an earlier analysis of roughly 580 of the donors, high-throughput TCR beta sequencing was used to judge whether each TCR beta V gene segment behaved as functional or pseudogenic. Donor age, sex, ethnicity and CMV serostatus were compiled together with the repertoire data. Genome-wide SNP genotypes for about three fifths of the roughly 670 donors were used in a later genetic analysis, which treated that subset as a discovery cohort. Every discovery cohort repertoire had been produced on one sequencing platform. HLA typing covered class I and class II loci at four-digit resolution. Typing coverage differed by locus: A, B, C, DRB1 and DQB1 were typed in about 629-640 donors, DQA1 in roughly 500, DPA1 in some 570, and DPB1 in roughly 450. Because of strong linkage in the cohort, five DR-DQ haplotypes were treated as single units for association and clustering. Among around 400 genotyped donors of the cohort, an average of roughly 230,000 unique TCR beta nucleotide sequences was sequenced per donor, of which 15% to 20% were non-productive. What the authors observed across the whole study: Because the 87-base-pair reads could not distinguish some IMGT-functional V segments, including TRBV6-2 and TRBV6-3, those segments were excluded. A cluster of highly shared sequence variants was judged likely to be a technical artifact of the sequencing pipeline. In the study, 164 TCR beta chains were listed as associated with cytomegalovirus. A later analysis found that TCR association rates varied across HLA loci, with DRB1 alleles showing the most associated TCRs and HLA-C alleles the fewest. In a later analysis, several top co-occurrence clusters were reported to appear linked to parvovirus B19, influenza, CMV and Epstein-Barr virus. A further reported finding was that TCR beta sequences accurately predicted the HLA-A and HLA-B alleles for most subjects in the first cohort. Assigning TCR associations to individual alleles was difficult when HLA alleles, especially DR and DQ, strongly co-occurred. An earlier analysis of around 600 of the donors showed that most TCR beta V segments appeared in productive rearrangements either about 87% or about 30% of the time, which broadly matched IMGT annotations. Correlated functional status among segregating V segments might reflect linkage disequilibrium, but an unknown experimental factor could not be ruled out. At a false discovery rate of 0.05, a later analysis linked roughly 17,000 TCR beta sequences to specific HLA alleles. Because counts were too low, roughly 18 rarely observed V segments, including chromosome 9 orphons, were left out of the earlier analysis of 587 of the donors. According to a later genetic analysis, donors in an Asian-associated ancestry cluster had fewer N-insertions in productive TCRs than the roughly 700-donor mean. Because HLA typing was missing for some donors at each locus, association tests included only the typed subset. In a later genetic analysis, a missense DCLRE1C variant was associated with V-gene and J-gene trimming of TCR beta chains, and the association was replicated in an independent cohort. It was suggested by the authors that the approach could potentially be generalized to other disease states and immunological phenotypes. Only TCR beta chains were sequenced in this cohort, and the absence of alpha or paired-chain data limited detectable features. Most TCR sequences were observed very rarely across donors, whereas some public TCRs were present in many individuals. Compared with equally common non-associated chains, HLA-associated TCR beta chains in a later analysis were more clonally expanded and had lower generation probabilities. In vitro tests confirmed that a few of the cytomegalovirus-associated TCR beta chains recognize cytomegalovirus antigens. The only immune exposure information available for the cohort was CMV serostatus. Most CMV-associated TCR beta chains appeared to be HLA-restricted in a later analysis, and the HLA associations seemed to be driven largely by CMV exposure. Roughly uniform sequencing depth across donors was assumed in presence/absence analyses, although this assumption may not hold. In both the original and validation cohorts, the classifier was reported to diagnose cytomegalovirus status with high specificity and sensitivity.

The cohort consisted of some 670 healthy bone marrow donors. At the time of sampling, all cohort members were nominally healthy, though unrecorded immune exposures were likely present. The donor was CMV seropositive and was included in the group of 250 to 350 seropositive cohort members. A peripheral blood sample was provided by each donor, and peripheral blood mononuclear cells were used for TCR beta sequencing. The Qiagen DNeasy Blood Extraction Kit was used to extract genomic DNA from the blood cell samples. Library prep was done by the immunoSEQ multiplex PCR assay. For the multiplex PCR, a mixture combining 60 forward primers for TCR Vbeta segments and 13 reverse primers for TCR Jbeta segments was used. Amplification of the CDR3 region of rearranged TCR beta genes was performed with a multiplex PCR assay on genomic DNA. On the Illumina HiSeq System, the amplified TCR beta libraries were sequenced as 87-base-pair reads. Processing in the source paper ran as follows. A later analysis counted approximately 74 million unique TCR beta chains across the 650 to 700 repertoires, and 10 million to 11 million of these chains were shared by at least two donors. A nearest-neighbor algorithm error-corrected the raw reads and collapsed the reads into unique sequences, merging closely related sequences to remove PCR and sequencing errors. To assign V, D and J gene segments, CDR3 sequences were aligned to IMGT reference sequences. For a sequence to be retained, a match of at least six nucleotides was required to both a V gene segment and a J gene segment. Rearrangements were classified as productive when the CDR3 lacked stop codons and remained in frame with V and J, and all other rearrangements were classified as non-productive. Following IMGT convention, CDR3 was defined as the stretch from the second conserved V-encoded cysteine to the conserved J-encoded phenylalanine. The earlier analysis of 500 to 750 of the donors excluded any sequence lacking an unambiguous match to a single V gene segment. An earlier analysis of around 600 of the donors classified V segments as functional when productive rearrangements were above 56.7% and as segregating when the standard deviation between donors was above 5%. A statistical classification framework was developed to diagnose cytomegalovirus status using the catalog of TCR beta chain sequences. V and J gene assignment, in a later analysis, came from comparing TCR nucleotide sequences with IMGT/GENE-DB human TR gene sequences. The TCRdist pipeline was used in a later analysis to assign CDR3 sequences and most-parsimonious VDJ recombination scenarios. In a later analysis, each TCR beta chain was defined by its CDR3 amino acid sequence together with its V-gene family, and reads lacking a unique V-gene family were excluded. In a later analysis, approximately 590 highly shared, low-generation-probability nucleotide sequences were removed to address suspected cross-contamination and a sequencing artifact. A later analysis calculated a clonal expansion index for each public chain from normalized within-repertoire ranks of inferred template counts. In a later analysis, generation probabilities were computed with a VDJ recombination model fitted to out-of-frame rearrangements, and the resulting probabilities were checked against IGoR. A later analysis scored TCR-TCR, TCR-HLA and TCR-CMV co-occurrence with hypergeometric tests, applying a repertoire-size bias correction to TCR pairs. False discovery rates were estimated in a later analysis by permuting HLA or CMV assignments 20 times. In a later analysis, co-occurring TCRs were grouped with DBSCAN, and TCRdist sequence similarity was added when clustering was performed within HLA-allele-positive subsets. For co-occurrence clustering, repertoires with fewer than 30,000 or more than 120,000 public chains were excluded, along with a handful of repertoires with anomalous nucleotide sharing. In its TCRdb copy, this immuneACCESS table keeps in-frame sequences only and misses some clones. Where compared with another copy, unresolved V genes explain less than half of these, and the others have no known cause. The V and J calls and the clone size are those of that table, but D and trimming were determined from the DNA. For this sample there are 90,000 to 150,000 clones; around 79% appear just once. The top ten clones comprise 3% to 4% of the sample.

The germline V gene encodes CDR1 SGHVS and CDR2 FQNEAQ. Measured from the cysteine to the phenylalanine, the CDR3 is 17 residues long. Only the CDR3 region is kept as DNA, spanning 51 bases read in frame from base 1. V is shortened by 1 base, J by 6 bases, and the region joining them spans 18 bases. The rearranged chain carries TRBV7-8 and TRBJ2-2, with a weak D call of TRBD1 (8 bases match). The sample taken for sequencing was PBMCs. This sequence was found in a woman aged 30 to 39 in good health and CMV-seropositive. Here is the DNA: TGTGCCAGCAGCTTAGAGTACAGGGGGGGGGACTCCGGGGAGCTGTTTTTT. Its product reads: CASSLEYRGGDSGELFF.